The 17 T cell receptor beta chains listed next were all sequenced from one sample in a study of PD-L1 blockade in urothelial cancer. Profiling relied on immunoSEQ multiplex PCR, and the TCRdb table lists in-frame clones only, not all of them. The table lists around 38,000 clones, less than 90% of them singletons. Time point of the sample: peripheral blood 6 weeks after treatment start. The starting material was PBMCs, obtained around atezolizumab (anti-PD-L1) treatment. Source of these receptors: a man aged 60 to 75 with urothelial cancer.

This chain uses TRBV7-2 with TRBJ1-4; TRBD1 might be the D (5 bases). Germline lookup yields CDR1 SGHTA and CDR2 FQGNSA. With 2 bases removed from V and 3 bases from J, the gap between germline ends came to 13 bases. The CDR3 has 16 amino acids. The CDR3 nucleotides are TGTGCCAGCAGCTTACAGGGCCCCCTCTCTAATGAAAAACTGTTTTTT. This translates into CASSLQGPLSNEKLFF.

This clone showed up many times. The chain has TRBV19 and TRBJ2-7; 8 positions agree with TRBD1. CDR1 and CDR2 (germline): LNHDA, SQIVND (reference sequence). V trimming: 11 bases; J trimming: 4 bases; junction bases outside the gene matches: 7. This CDR3 comprises 12 residues. CDR3 sequence: CAGGQGRYEQYF. The CDR3 DNA is TGTGCCGGAGGACAGGGTCGGTACGAGCAGTACTTC.

The rearrangement uses TRBV19 and TRBJ2-5; tentative D call: TRBD2 (5 bases). V was trimmed by 5 bases and J by 2 bases, leaving 12 bases between them. CDR3 length: 14 residues. Per the germline V gene, CDR1 is LNHDA and CDR2 is SQIVND (reference sequence). CDR3 sequence: CASSRPDYQETQYF. CDR3 nucleotide sequence: TGTGCCAGTAGTCGCCCAGACTATCAAGAGACCCAGTACTTC.

The genes are TRBV19 and TRBJ2-7; 9 bases line up with TRBD1. The length of the CDR3 is 15 residues. V trimming: 4 bases; J trimming: 4 bases; junction bases outside the gene matches: 8. In germline, CDR1 is LNHDA, CDR2 SQIVND (reference sequence). CDR3 in amino acids: CASSTKGQGWYEQYF. CDR3 sequence (DNA): TGTGCCAGTAGTACAAAAGGACAGGGGTGGTACGAGCAGTACTTC.

V usage is TRBV5-1 and J usage is TRBJ2-2; 14 bases align to TRBD2. V lost 4 bases, J lost 1 base, and 0 bases stayed unmatched. Germline CDR1 SGHRS, CDR2 YFSETQ. The CDR3 loop spans 16 amino acids. CDR3 sequence: CASSGTSGGNTGELFF. DNA of the CDR3: TGCGCCAGCAGCGGGACTAGCGGGGGGAACACCGGGGAGCTGTTTTTT.

V usage is TRBV5-1 and J usage is TRBJ2-3, with D uncertain. Trimming shortened V by 0 bases and J by 3 bases, and 5 bases separated the two germline ends. The CDR3 consists of 13 residues. Germline V gene data show CDR1 as SGHRS and CDR2 as YFSETQ. CDR3 loop: CASSLEATDTQYF. In nucleotides, the CDR3 is TGCGCCAGCAGCTTGGAAGCTACAGATACGCAGTATTTT. Using reference TRBV5-1 and TRBJ2-3 for the parts outside the CDR3, the full variable domain is KAGVTQTPRYLIKTRGQQVTLSCSPISGHRSVSWYQQTPGQGLQFLFEYFSETQRNKGNFPGRFSGRQFSNSRSEMNVSTLELGDSALYLCASSLEATDTQYFGPGTRLTVL.

This sequence joins TRBV11-1 and TRBJ2-7; the match to TRBD1 covers 7 bases. CDR3 length equals 15 residues. The junction had 9 bases not matched to a gene; V was cut back by 5 bases and J by 2 bases. CDR1 is SGHAT and CDR2 is FQDESV in the germline V gene (reference sequence). Here the CDR3 reads CASSPGQSMTYEQYF. CDR3 nucleotides: TGTGCCAGCAGCCCGGGACAGAGTATGACCTACGAGCAGTACTTC.

The chain uses TRBV27 and TRBJ1-1; TRBD1 matches at 8 bases. The length of the CDR3 is 15 residues. CDR1 and CDR2 from the germline V gene are MNHEY and SMNVEV (reference sequence). The J segment lost 3 bases and the V segment lost 4 bases, leaving 7 bases of the junction unmatched. The DNA of the CDR3 is TGTGCCAGCAGTTACGCCACAGGGGGGGACACTGAAGCTTTCTTT. Encoded protein: CASSYATGGDTEAFF.

The V call is TRBV6-5, the J call TRBJ2-1, with TRBD2 matching over 8 bases. This CDR3 spans 14 amino acids. Trimming cost V 2 bases and J 10 bases; bases outside gene matches: 7. Germline V gene sequence: CDR1 MNHEY, CDR2 SVGAGI. The CDR3 nucleotides read TGTGCCAGCAGTTACGGCGGACTAGCTATGGAGCAGTTCTTC. As protein: CASSYGGLAMEQFF.

The chain carries TRBV5-1 and TRBJ1-4; D may be TRBD1 (6 bases). Germline V lookup: CDR1 SGHRS, CDR2 YFSETQ. V lost 4 bases and J lost 0, with 10 bases in between. The CDR3 consists of 15 residues. CDR3 loop: CASSADSATNEKLFF. CDR3 sequence (DNA): TGCGCCAGCAGCGCGGACAGTGCAACTAATGAAAAACTGTTTTTT.

This clone has just one count. This chain links TRBV4-2 with TRBJ2-7, with D possibly being TRBD2 (5 bases). The CDR3 consists of 14 residues. Per the germline V gene, CDR1 is LGHNA and CDR2 is YNFKEQ. Deletions cut 0 bases from V and 6 bases from J, with 12 bases between. The CDR3 sequence is CASSQDTVSGEQYF. The CDR3 DNA follows: TGTGCCAGCAGCCAAGACACGGTAAGCGGCGAGCAGTACTTC.

Only a few counts were recorded for this clone. V usage is TRBV28 and J usage is TRBJ2-7; 9 positions agree with TRBD1. Germline values: CDR1 MDHEN, CDR2 SYDVKM. There are 16 residues in the CDR3. The ends lost 5 bases at V and 0 bases at J; junction bases unmatched: 8. The CDR3 DNA reads TGTGCCAGCAGTAGCCAGGGACAGGGTAACTCCTACGAGCAGTACTTC. Its protein is CASSSQGQGNSYEQYF.

The V and J genes are TRBV6-6 and TRBJ1-3, with 8 bases lining up with TRBD1. The length of the CDR3 is 15 residues. The germline V gene encodes CDR1 MNHNY and CDR2 SVGAGI (reference sequence). The junction had 7 bases not matched to a gene; V was cut back by 5 bases and J by 4 bases. The CDR3 reads CASSPQGASGNTIYF. CDR3 nucleotide sequence: TGTGCCAGCAGTCCCCAGGGGGCGTCAGGAAACACCATATATTTT.

This rearrangement joins TRBV27 to TRBJ2-7; a weak D match, TRBD1 (6 bases). This CDR3 comprises 13 residues. Germline CDR1 and CDR2: MNHEY and SMNVEV (reference sequence). Trimming shortened V by 8 bases and J by 2 bases, and 13 bases separated the two germline ends. CDR3: CASSVGGPYEQYF. The CDR3, as DNA: TGTGCCAGCTCAGTTGGGGGCCCCTACGAGCAGTACTTC.

DNA of the CDR3: TGTGCCCGAGGACTAGCGGGAACAGATACGCAGTATTTT. Protein product: CARGLAGTDTQYF. The chain links TRBV30 to TRBJ2-3, with 12 bases identical to TRBD2. The CDR3 spans 13 residues. With V trimmed by 8 bases and J by 3 bases, 3 bases remained unmatched. From germline, CDR1 is GTSNPN and CDR2 SVGIG (reference sequence).

This sequence joins TRBV7-2 and TRBJ2-5, with TRBD1 as a possible D gene (5 bases). This CDR3 has 16 amino acids. Germline CDR1 and CDR2: SGHTA and FQGNSA. Trimming removed 3 bases from V and 1 base from J, with 15 bases in between. The CDR3 DNA reads as TGTGCCAGCAGCTTTGCTTTCTCTAGGGGCCAAGAGACCCAGTACTTC. This sequence encodes CASSFAFSRGQETQYF.

The J gene is TRBJ1-2, the V gene TRBV25-1, with TRBD1 as a possible D gene (6 bases). This CDR3 contains 15 residues. V lost 5 bases, J lost 6 bases, and 19 bases lay in between. CDR1 is MGHDK and CDR2 is SYGVNS in the germline V gene. CDR3 protein: CASSTTRGQKNGYTF. As DNA, the CDR3 is TGTGCCAGCAGTACCACGCGGGGGCAGAAGAATGGCTACACCTTC.